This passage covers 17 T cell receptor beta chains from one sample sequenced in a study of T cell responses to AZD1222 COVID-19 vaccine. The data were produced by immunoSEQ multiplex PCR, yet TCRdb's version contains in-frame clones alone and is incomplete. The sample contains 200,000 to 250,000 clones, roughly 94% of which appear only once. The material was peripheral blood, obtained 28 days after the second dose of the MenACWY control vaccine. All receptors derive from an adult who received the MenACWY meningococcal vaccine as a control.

CDR3 region: CASSEYSGNTIYF. CDR3 sequence (DNA): TGTGCCAGCAGCGAGTACTCTGGAAACACCATATATTTT. This chain connects TRBV6-5 to TRBJ1-3; D gene uncertain. Germline V gene data show CDR1 as MNHEY and CDR2 as SVGAGI. V lost 6 bases, J lost 0 bases, and 6 bases lay in between. This CDR3 is 13 amino acids long.

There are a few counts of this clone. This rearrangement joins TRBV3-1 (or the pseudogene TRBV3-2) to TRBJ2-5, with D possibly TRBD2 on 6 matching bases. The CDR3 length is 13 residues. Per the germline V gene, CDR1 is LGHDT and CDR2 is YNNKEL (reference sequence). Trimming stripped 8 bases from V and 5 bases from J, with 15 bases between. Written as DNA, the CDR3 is TGTGCCAGCCGGCCGGGGGATTCGGAGACCCAGTACTTC. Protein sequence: CASRPGDSETQYF.

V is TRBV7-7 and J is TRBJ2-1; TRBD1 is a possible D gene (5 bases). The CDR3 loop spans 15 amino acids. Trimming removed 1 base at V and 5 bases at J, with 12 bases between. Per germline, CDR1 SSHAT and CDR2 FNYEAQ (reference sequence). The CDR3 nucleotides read TGTGCCAGCAGCTTAGGTGGGCCAGGGCACAATGAGCAGTTCTTC. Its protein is CASSLGGPGHNEQFF.

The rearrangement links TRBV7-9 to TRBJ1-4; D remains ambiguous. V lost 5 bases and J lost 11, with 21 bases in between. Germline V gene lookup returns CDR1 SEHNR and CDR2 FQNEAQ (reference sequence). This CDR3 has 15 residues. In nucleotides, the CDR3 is TGTGCCAGCAGCGACCGGACGGACCGAGGAGGGAAACTGTTTTTT. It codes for CASSDRTDRGGKLFF.

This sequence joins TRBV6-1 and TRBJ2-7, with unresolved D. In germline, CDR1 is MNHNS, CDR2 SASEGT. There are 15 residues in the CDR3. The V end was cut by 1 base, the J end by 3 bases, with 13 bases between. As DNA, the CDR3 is TGTGCCAGCAGTGAAGGAAAGGCGTTTAACTACGAGCAGTACTTC. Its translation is CASSEGKAFNYEQYF.

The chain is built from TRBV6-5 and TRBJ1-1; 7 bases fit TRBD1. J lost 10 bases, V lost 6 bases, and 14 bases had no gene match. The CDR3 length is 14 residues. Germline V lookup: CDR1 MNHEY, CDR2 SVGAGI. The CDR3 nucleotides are TGTGCCAGCAGCCCCGGGAGGGGGCTCCTCGGAGCTTTCTTT. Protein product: CASSPGRGLLGAFF.

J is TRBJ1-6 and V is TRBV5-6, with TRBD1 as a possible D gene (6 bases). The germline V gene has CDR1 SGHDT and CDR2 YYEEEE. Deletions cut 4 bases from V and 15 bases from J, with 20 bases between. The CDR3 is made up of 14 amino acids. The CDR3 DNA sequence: TGTGCCAGCAGCGCCGCCCAACGGGGGCAGCTCCTCCACTTT. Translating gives CASSAAQRGQLLHF.

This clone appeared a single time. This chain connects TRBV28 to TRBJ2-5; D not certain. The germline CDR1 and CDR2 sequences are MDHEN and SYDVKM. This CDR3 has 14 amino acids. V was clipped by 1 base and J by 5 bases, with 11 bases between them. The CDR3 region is CASSLSAIWETQYF. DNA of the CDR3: TGTGCCAGCAGTTTATCGGCCATTTGGGAGACCCAGTACTTC.

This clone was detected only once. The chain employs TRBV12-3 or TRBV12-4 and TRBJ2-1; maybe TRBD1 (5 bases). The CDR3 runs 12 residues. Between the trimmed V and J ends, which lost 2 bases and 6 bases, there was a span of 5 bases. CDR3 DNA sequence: TGTGCCAGCAGTTTACAGGGCAATGAGCAGTTCTTC. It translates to CASSLQGNEQFF.

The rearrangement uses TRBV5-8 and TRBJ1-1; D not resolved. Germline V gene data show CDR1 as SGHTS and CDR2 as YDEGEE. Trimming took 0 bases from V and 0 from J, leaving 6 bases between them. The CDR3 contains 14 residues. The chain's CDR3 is CASSLVRLNTEAFF. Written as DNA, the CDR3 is TGTGCCAGCAGCTTGGTACGGCTGAACACTGAAGCTTTCTTT.

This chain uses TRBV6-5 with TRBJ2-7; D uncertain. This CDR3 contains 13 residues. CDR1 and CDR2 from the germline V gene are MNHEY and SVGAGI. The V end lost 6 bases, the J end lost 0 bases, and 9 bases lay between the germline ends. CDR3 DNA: TGTGCCAGCAGCCGGGCCGTCTCCTACGAGCAGTACTTC. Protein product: CASSRAVSYEQYF.

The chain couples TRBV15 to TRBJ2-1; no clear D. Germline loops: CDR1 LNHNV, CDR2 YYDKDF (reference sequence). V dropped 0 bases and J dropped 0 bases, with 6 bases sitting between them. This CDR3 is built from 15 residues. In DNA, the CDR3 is TGTGCCACCAGCAGAGACAGGAGCTCCTACAATGAGCAGTTCTTC. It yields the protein CATSRDRSSYNEQFF.

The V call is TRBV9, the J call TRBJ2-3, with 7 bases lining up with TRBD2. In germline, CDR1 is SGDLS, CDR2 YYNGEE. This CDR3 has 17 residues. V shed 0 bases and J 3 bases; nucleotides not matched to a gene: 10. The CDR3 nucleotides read TGTGCCAGCAGCGTAGACGGGAGGCCAAAAAGAACAGATACGCAGTATTTT. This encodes CASSVDGRPKRTDTQYF.

CDR3 DNA sequence: TGTGCCAGCAGCTTCGGGACTATGAACACCGGGGAGCTGTTTTTT. Translation: CASSFGTMNTGELFF. The chain employs TRBV13 and TRBJ2-2, with 7 nucleotides matching TRBD2. J was trimmed by 1 base and V by 3 bases; bases with no gene match: 2. Germline V gene data show CDR1 as PRHDT and CDR2 as FYEKMQ (reference sequence). The CDR3 covers 15 residues.

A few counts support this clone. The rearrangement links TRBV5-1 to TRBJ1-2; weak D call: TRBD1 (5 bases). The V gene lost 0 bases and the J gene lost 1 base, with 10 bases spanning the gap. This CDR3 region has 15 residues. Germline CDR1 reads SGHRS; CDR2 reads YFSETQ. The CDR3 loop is CASSLETGRNYGYTF. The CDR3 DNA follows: TGCGCCAGCAGCTTGGAAACGGGGCGTAACTATGGCTACACCTTC.

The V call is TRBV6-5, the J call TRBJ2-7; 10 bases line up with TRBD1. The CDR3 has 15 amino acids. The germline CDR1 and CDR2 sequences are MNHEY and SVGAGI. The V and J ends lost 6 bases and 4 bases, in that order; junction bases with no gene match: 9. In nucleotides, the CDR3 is TGTGCCAGCAGCCCAAGGACAGGGGGTCGGTACGAGCAGTACTTC. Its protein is CASSPRTGGRYEQYF.

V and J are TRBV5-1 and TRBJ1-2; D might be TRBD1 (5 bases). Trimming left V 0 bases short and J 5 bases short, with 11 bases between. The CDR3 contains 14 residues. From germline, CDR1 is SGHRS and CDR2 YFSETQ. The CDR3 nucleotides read TGCGCCAGCAGCTTGGGACAGAATTATTATGGCTACACCTTC. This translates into CASSLGQNYYGYTF.